The next 22 T cell receptor beta chains were all read from a single sample in a study of blood T cells in healthy people across ages. Then a second PCR, running about 6 to 12 cycles, was carried out with a sample-barcoded 5' primer and a J-beta primer mix. TCRdb passed the 5' RACE reads through MiXCR, listing each CDR3 protein once. Here the sample spans roughly 800,000 distinct CDR3 sequences, more than 25% being singletons. Separately, the same data were catalogued under a study of T cells of mothers and their children.

The sequencing sample was made of blood. The source of these receptors is a boy between 10 and 17 years old in good health.

This clonotype was recorded a few times. The CDR3 is CARTSGGRVYNEQFF. In nucleotides, the CDR3 is TGTGCCCGGACTTCAGGGGGTAGGGTTTACAATGAGCAGTTCTTC. The chain couples TRBV2 to TRBJ2-1; 7 bases fit TRBD1. V lost 11 bases and J lost 4; bases outside the gene matches: 14. From germline, CDR1 is SNHLY and CDR2 FYNNEI. This CDR3 comprises 15 residues.

This rearrangement joins TRBV11-2 to TRBJ2-7, with a weak D call TRBD2 (5 bases). This CDR3 is built from 15 residues. Trimming took off 0 bases at V and 0 bases at J, with 9 bases between the two ends. The germline V gene encodes CDR1 SGHAT and CDR2 FQNNGV. The CDR3 protein is CASSLELTSSYEQYF. DNA of the CDR3: TGTGCCAGCAGCTTAGAACTCACTAGCTCCTACGAGCAGTACTTC.

The rearrangement links TRBV6-5 to TRBJ2-5; 8 bases line up with TRBD1. The junction had 13 bases not matched to a gene; V was cut back by 11 bases and J by 5 bases. This CDR3 has 14 amino acids. The germline gives CDR1 MNHEY, CDR2 SVGAGI. CDR3 coding DNA: TGTGCCTCCCGACCAGGACAGGGTAAGGAGACCCAGTACTTC. Residues: CASRPGQGKETQYF.

This clonotype appeared a few times. CDR3 residues: CSAPSDRAVWETQYF. The CDR3 nucleotides are TGCAGTGCACCCTCGGACAGGGCAGTTTGGGAGACCCAGTACTTC. The genes are TRBV20-1 and TRBJ2-5, with 8 bases fitting TRBD1. Unmatched junction bases numbered 14, after V lost 6 bases and J lost 5 bases. CDR1 and CDR2 from the germline V gene are DFQATT and SNEGSKA (reference sequence). CDR3 length: 15 residues.

The rearrangement joins TRBV27 to TRBJ2-4; D remains unclear. Germline-derived CDR1 and CDR2 are MNHEY and SMNVEV (reference sequence). The CDR3 spans 15 residues. Trimming pared 6 bases from V and 2 bases from J, leaving 14 bases between. The CDR3 DNA reads as TGTGCCAGCAGCTACGGGCGACATCCCAAAAACATTCAGTACTTC. As protein: CASSYGRHPKNIQYF.

The chain is built from TRBV28 and TRBJ1-1, with D uncertain. Germline V gene sequence: CDR1 MDHEN, CDR2 SYDVKM. This CDR3 has 13 residues. Trimming took off 2 bases at V and 3 bases at J, with 7 bases between the two ends. This CDR3 reads CASSLPRYTEAFF. CDR3 coding DNA: TGTGCCAGCAGTTTACCCCGTTACACTGAAGCTTTCTTT.

This clonotype occurred many times. No DNA is shown, since the ends of the CDR3 on it are uncertain; the CDR3 is the one TCRdb lists. V usage is TRBV2 and J usage is TRBJ1-4. The CDR3 sequence runs 12 residues, both termini included. Germline assignment: CDR1 SNHLY and CDR2 FYNNEI. The CDR3 here is CASSSSGEKLFF.

CDR3 sequence reads: CASSVTGTSTYEQYF. The CDR3 region has the DNA TGTGCCAGCAGCGTTACCGGGACGTCTACCTACGAGCAGTACTTC. V usage is TRBV9 and J usage is TRBJ2-7; D possibly matches TRBD1 or TRBD2 (5 bases each). The CDR3 loop spans 15 amino acids. Per the germline V gene, CDR1 is SGDLS and CDR2 is YYNGEE. V gave up 2 bases and J gave up 2 bases, with 14 bases separating them.

The chain couples TRBV7-9 to TRBJ1-1; TRBD1 is a possible D gene (6 bases). The germline V gene encodes CDR1 SEHNR and CDR2 FQNEAQ (reference sequence). CDR3 length: 15 amino acids. Trimming pared 8 bases from V and 3 bases from J, leaving 19 bases between. CDR3 amino acids: CASQPWAGEDTEAFF. CDR3 coding DNA: TGTGCCAGCCAACCCTGGGCAGGGGAAGACACTGAAGCTTTCTTT.

This clonotype was seen at least ten times. The gene calls are TRBV5-1 and TRBJ2-7, with a weak D call TRBD1 (6 bases). This CDR3 is built from 15 residues. Trimming took 4 bases from V and 2 from J, leaving 16 bases between them. Germline loops: CDR1 SGHRS, CDR2 YFSETQ. The CDR3 nucleotides are TGCGCCAGCAGCCCAGCCCTGGACAGCCCCTACGAGCAGTACTTC. It translates to CASSPALDSPYEQYF.

The genes are TRBV7-2 and TRBJ1-2, with TRBD1 matching over 9 bases. CDR1 and CDR2 (germline): SGHTA, FQGNSA. The J segment lost 6 bases and the V segment lost 5 bases, leaving 13 bases of the junction unmatched. The CDR3 is 16 amino acids. The CDR3 reads CASSPLSPGQGDGYTF. CDR3 nucleotides: TGTGCCAGCAGCCCTCTTTCTCCGGGACAGGGTGATGGCTACACCTTC.

The chain carries TRBV7-2 and TRBJ1-4, with D tentatively TRBD1 (6 bases). CDR1 and CDR2 from the germline V gene are SGHTA and FQGNSA. The CDR3 length is 16 residues. V was trimmed by 5 bases and J by 3 bases, leaving 16 bases between them. The CDR3 DNA reads TGTGCCAGCAGCCCGCTGGCGGGGGGGCCTAATGAAAAACTGTTTTTT. Encoded protein: CASSPLAGGPNEKLFF.

The chain joins TRBV28 to TRBJ2-5, with 7 bases identical to TRBD1. The DNA matches TRBJ2-7 better at its end, which makes the J call doubtful. The germline CDR1 and CDR2 sequences are MDHEN and SYDVKM. This CDR3 comprises 14 residues. CDR3 sequence: CASSLEGARDEQYF. DNA of the CDR3: TGTGCCAGCAGTTTAGAGGGGGCGCGCGACGAGCAGTACTTC.

This rearrangement joins TRBV10-3 to TRBJ1-3; maybe TRBD1 (6 bases). Germline V CDR1 and CDR2: ENHRY, SYGVKD. V lost 7 bases and J lost 8, with 15 bases in between. The CDR3 is made up of 13 amino acids. CDR3 sequence reads: CAIKDRQKDTIYF. The CDR3 coding sequence is TGTGCCATCAAGGACAGACAAAAGGACACCATATATTTT.

V gene TRBV5-1 combines with J gene TRBJ2-6; D may be TRBD1 or TRBD2 (5 bases each). CDR1 and CDR2 from the germline V gene are SGHRS and YFSETQ. This CDR3 is 18 amino acids long. Trimming took off 4 bases at V and 0 bases at J, with 17 bases between the two ends. Here the CDR3 reads CASSVRDPAPSGANVLTF. The CDR3 DNA reads as TGCGCCAGCAGCGTCCGGGACCCGGCGCCCTCTGGGGCCAACGTCCTGACTTTC.

The chain uses TRBV11-2 and TRBJ1-2; 7 bases agree with TRBD1. This CDR3 is 15 amino acids long. Germline V gives CDR1 SGHAT, CDR2 FQNNGV. With V trimmed by 2 bases and J by 8 bases, 11 bases remained unmatched. CDR3 in DNA: TGTGCCAGCAGCTTATCGCGGCCAGGGGGGTACGGCTACACCTTC. Its protein product is CASSLSRPGGYGYTF.

This clonotype was detected a few times. V is TRBV25-1 and J is TRBJ1-1; D remains unclear. Trimming took 2 bases from V and 3 from J, leaving 7 bases between them. Germline V gene sequence: CDR1 MGHDK, CDR2 SYGVNS. The CDR3 runs 13 residues. CDR3 loop: CASSEHGDTEAFF. In DNA, the CDR3 is TGTGCCAGCAGTGAACACGGGGACACTGAAGCTTTCTTT.

This clonotype was detected ten times or more. V and J are TRBV5-1 and TRBJ2-2; D might be TRBD1 (5 bases). Trimming cost V 0 bases and J 0 bases, with 12 bases left between them. This CDR3 spans 17 amino acids. CDR1 is SGHRS and CDR2 is YFSETQ in the germline V gene. The CDR3 DNA is TGCGCCAGCAGCTTGGGGACAAAAGGTCCGAACACCGGGGAGCTGTTTTTT. Encoded protein: CASSLGTKGPNTGELFF.

This clonotype was observed at least ten times. The rearrangement links TRBV28 to TRBJ2-5; 9 nucleotides line up with TRBD2. Germline CDR1 is MDHEN and CDR2 is SYDVKM. The CDR3 runs to 13 residues. The V gene end was trimmed by 6 bases and the J gene end by 1 base; junction bases not matched to a gene: 0. This CDR3 is CASRAGGQETQYF. The CDR3 DNA sequence: TGTGCCAGCAGAGCGGGGGGCCAAGAGACCCAGTACTTC.

The V call is TRBV28, the J call TRBJ2-3; D possibly corresponds to TRBD1 (6 bases). The CDR3 runs to 14 residues. The V end was cut by 2 bases, the J end by 6 bases, with 12 bases between. Germline V lookup: CDR1 MDHEN, CDR2 SYDVKM. CDR3 nucleotide sequence: TGTGCCAGCAGTTTACCGGCAGGGGTCGATACGCAGTATTTT. As protein: CASSLPAGVDTQYF. Drawing the rest from reference TRBV28 and TRBJ2-3, the complete variable domain is DVKVTQSSRYLVKRTGEKVFLECVQDMDHENMFWYRQDPGLGLRLIYFSYDVKMKEKGDIPEGYSVSREKKERFSLILESASTNQTSMYLCASSLPAGVDTQYFGPGTRLTVL.

This clonotype was detected a few times. The chain combines TRBV29-1 with TRBJ2-5, with TRBD2 matching over 7 bases. The DNA end lines up better with TRBJ2-1; the J call may be wrong. The CDR3 contains 15 residues. Per germline, CDR1 SQVTM and CDR2 ANQGSEA. The CDR3 nucleotides read TGCAGCGTTGAATTCAGGCTAGCGGCCCACAATGAGCAGTTCTTC. It specifies CSVEFRLAAHNEQFF.

This clonotype has only a few counts. The chain links TRBV5-1 to TRBJ2-2, with D tentatively TRBD1 (5 bases). V lost 2 bases and J lost 4, with 6 bases in between. This CDR3 comprises 13 residues. The germline V gene encodes CDR1 SGHRS and CDR2 YFSETQ. This chain's CDR3 is CASSFDSTGELFF. The CDR3 DNA sequence: TGCGCCAGCAGCTTTGACAGCACCGGGGAGCTGTTTTTT.